A selection of T cell receptor beta chains follows, all from one sample in a study of identical twins. TCRdb used MiXCR to reprocess the 5' RACE reads, holding one entry per CDR3 protein. The sample contains roughly 500,000 distinct CDR3 sequences, roughly a fifth of which appear only once. This same sample was also part of a study on T cells expressing NK-cell markers.

Sequences were obtained from CD4+ T cells sorted from blood. Receptor source: a woman aged 18-29 years in good health. CDR3s include the opening cysteine and the closing phenylalanine or tryptophan. D genes are given only for firm matches. Some rows have no size entry. The others give once, few or many, or a class for an expanded clone.

TRBJ2-3	TRBV29-1	few	TRBD2	TGCAGCGTTGAACCTATTGGTGCTAGCGGGAGGGATACGCAGTATTTT	CSVEPIGASGRDTQYF
TRBJ1-3	TRBV29-1	few	-	TGCAGCGTTGCGATCTCTGGAAACACCATATATTTT	CSVAISGNTIYF
TRBJ2-3	TRBV20-1	-	TRBD2	TGCAGTGCTATCCCCCCGTCGCGGTCCGCGGGGGGTACGCAGTATTTT	CSAIPPSRSAGGTQYF
TRBJ1-2	TRBV4-3	many	-	TGCGCCAGCAGCCAAGACGGGAAGGGTCGAGGCTACACCTTC	CASSQDGKGRGYTF
TRBJ2-7	TRBV7-9	-	-	TGTGCCAGCAGCTTACACAGTGGGGAGACCTACGAGCAGTACTTC	CASSLHSGETYEQYF
TRBJ1-1	TRBV12-3/TRBV12-4	-	TRBD1	TGTGCCAGCAGCCCCGGGGACAGGGTAACGAACACTGAAGCTTTCTTT	CASSPGDRVTNTEAFF
TRBJ2-5	TRBV5-1	many	-	TGCGCCAGCAGAGCGGAGGCCGAGACCCAGTACTTC	CASRAEAETQYF
TRBJ1-5	TRBV12-3/TRBV12-4	-	-	TGTGCCAGCAGTCTTATGGACGGATCTTATAGCAATCAGCCCCAGCATTTT	CASSLMDGSYSNQPQHF
TRBJ1-2	TRBV18	-	-	TGTGCCAGCTCACCACAGGTGAACTATGGCTACACCTTC	CASSPQVNYGYTF
TRBJ2-5	TRBV4-2	-	TRBD2	TGTGCCAGCAGCGAGGGACTAGCCAACCAAGAGACCCAGTACTTC	CASSEGLANQETQYF
TRBJ2-2	TRBV6-6	-	TRBD1	TGTGCCAGCCGGGACAGGCGTACCGGGGAGCTGTTTTTT	CASRDRRTGELFF
TRBJ1-3	TRBV10-3	-	TRBD1	TGTGCCATCAGAGGAAGCAGGGGGACGGGAAACACCATATATTTT	CAIRGSRGTGNTIYF
TRBJ2-5	TRBV5-1	-	TRBD1	TGCGCCAGCAGCTCCGGGACAGGGGCCGAGACCCAGTACTTC	CASSSGTGAETQYF
TRBJ2-3	TRBV5-1	few	TRBD1	TGCGCCAGCGGACAGGGGGAGAACACAGATACGCAGTATTTT	CASGQGENTDTQYF
TRBJ2-1	TRBV6-2/TRBV6-3	-	-	TGTGCCAGCCGGCCCGGGGGAACCTACAATGAGCAGTTCTTC	CASRPGGTYNEQFF
TRBJ2-3	TRBV20-1	-	-	TGCAGTGCTCCTTGGATCGCGGACACAGATACGCAGTATTTT	CSAPWIADTDTQYF
TRBJ2-1	TRBV6-2/TRBV6-3	few	-	TGTGCCAGCAGCCCCTTGGGGGATTGGGGCAATGAGCAGTTCTTC	CASSPLGDWGNEQFF
TRBJ2-5	TRBV20-1	-	-	TGCAGTGCTTGGAAAGAGACCCAGTACTTC	CSAWKETQYF
TRBJ2-3	TRBV20-1	few	TRBD2	TGCTCCTGGGAGCGGGGGGAAGATACGCAGTATTTT	CSWERGEDTQYF
TRBJ2-7	TRBV7-9	-	-	TGTGCCAGCAGCTTACAGGGAAAGCAGTACTTC	CASSLQGKQYF
TRBJ1-1	TRBV12-3/TRBV12-4	many	-	TGTGCCAGCAGTTTAGGCGGGGGGAACACTGAAGCTTTCTTT	CASSLGGGNTEAFF
TRBJ2-3	TRBV5-1	many	-	TGCGCCAGCAGCGGCTACGGGGGAGCATCCAGCACAGATACGCAGTATTTT	CASSGYGGASSTDTQYF